The clone carrying this T cell receptor beta chain was seen more than once but under ten times. Method: immunoSEQ multiplex PCR; TCRdb's copy keeps in-frame clones and lacks some. Of hundreds of thousands of clones in the sample, approximately 83% are singletons; the top ten hold around 2.1%. This sample is drawn from a study of blood T cell repertoires in COVID-19. Germline lookup yields CDR1 WSHSY and CDR2 SAAADI. With 6 bases removed from V and 4 bases from J, the gap between germline ends came to 12 bases. The CDR3 length is 13 residues. Material: PBMCs or T cells enriched from blood (not recorded which). The chain carries TRBV10-2 and TRBJ1-2; a weak D match, TRBD1 (6 bases). The receptor's source is a young man who had recovered from COVID-19. The CDR3 coding sequence is TGCGCCAGCAGCCCAGGGACAACCTATGGCTACACCTTC. Residues: CASSPGTTYGYTF.